The 9 T cell receptor beta chains below come from one sample, sequenced in a study of T-cell reconstitution after alpha-beta-depleted transplantation in children. The TCRbeta library was prepared with unique molecular identifiers. From the PCR reads, TCRdb called clonotypes with MiXCR, one entry per CDR3 protein. The repertoire holds 600,000 to 700,000 distinct CDR3 sequences, with 16% as singletons. The sequences come from PBMCs from the stem cell graft donor, collected from the stem cell graft. Every receptor here comes from a human donor who donated a stem cell graft to a child with acute myeloid leukemia.

The rearrangement uses TRBV5-1 and TRBJ2-5; 8 bases align to TRBD1. This CDR3 contains 15 residues. The ends lost 0 bases at V and 5 bases at J; junction bases unmatched: 6. Germline assignment: CDR1 SGHRS and CDR2 YFSETQ. This chain's CDR3 is CASSLARTGRETQYF. The DNA of the CDR3 is TGCGCCAGCAGCTTGGCGAGGACAGGGCGGGAGACCCAGTACTTC.

The chain couples TRBV18 to TRBJ1-1; 8 bases map to TRBD1. The CDR3 is 12 amino acids. Trimming removed 4 bases from V and 7 bases from J; junction bases left unmatched: 2. The germline V gene encodes CDR1 KGHSH and CDR2 LQKENI. DNA for the CDR3: TGTGCCAGCTCACGACAGGGGTATGAAGCTTTCTTT. It yields the protein CASSRQGYEAFF.

This clonotype was counted a few times. V and J are TRBV7-2 and TRBJ2-3; 15 positions match TRBD2. The CDR3 has 17 residues. Germline CDR1 SGHTA, CDR2 FQGNSA. Trimming cost V 5 bases and J 4 bases; bases outside gene matches: 7. CDR3 sequence: CASSPRTSGGVADTQYF. Here the CDR3 DNA reads TGTGCCAGCAGCCCCCGGACTAGCGGGGGGGTGGCAGATACGCAGTATTTT.

The genes are TRBV4-3 and TRBJ2-7; D is unresolved. Germline V gives CDR1 LGHNA, CDR2 YSLEER. V lost 1 base and J lost 6, with 13 bases in between. This CDR3 contains 14 residues. In DNA, the CDR3 is TGCGCCAGCAGCCAAGGGTCCAAAAGGGTCGAGCAGTACTTC. Amino acids: CASSQGSKRVEQYF.

There are a few counts of this clonotype. CDR3: CASSLGYGSYNEQFF. The CDR3 DNA follows: TGCGCCAGCAGCTTAGGGTATGGGTCCTACAATGAGCAGTTCTTC. J is TRBJ2-1 and V is TRBV5-1; no clear D. The V and J ends lost 2 bases and 1 base respectively, with 10 bases between them. The CDR3 has 15 residues. CDR1 is SGHRS and CDR2 is YFSETQ in the germline V gene.

The table lists this clonotype with many counts. The chain employs TRBV4-3 and TRBJ2-2; D unresolved. Germline assignment: CDR1 LGHNA and CDR2 YSLEER. The CDR3 has 15 residues. V dropped 5 bases and J dropped 1 base, with 11 bases sitting between them. The CDR3 loop reads CASSEQSVNTGELFF. The CDR3 DNA sequence: TGCGCCAGCAGCGAACAGTCGGTGAACACCGGGGAGCTGTTTTTT.

This clonotype was observed many times. V and J are TRBV6-2 or TRBV6-3 and TRBJ1-5; a weak D match, TRBD1 (6 bases). This CDR3 is 15 amino acids long. Germline V gene lookup returns CDR1 MNHEY and CDR2 SVGEGT. The V and J ends lost 6 bases and 4 bases respectively, with 16 bases between them. CDR3 protein: CASRPGQLGNQPQHF. CDR3 DNA: TGTGCCAGCAGACCCGGACAGCTGGGGAATCAGCCCCAGCATTTT.

This clonotype occurred many times. The chain has TRBV12-3 or TRBV12-4 and TRBJ1-1, with 8 bases lining up with TRBD1. This CDR3 has 15 residues. Trimming removed 2 bases from V and 11 bases from J; junction bases left unmatched: 13. Here the CDR3 reads CASSLSGDHRGRAFF. The CDR3 DNA reads TGTGCCAGCAGTTTAAGTGGAGACCACAGGGGGAGGGCTTTCTTT.

Concerning this clonotype: It may be a read error: a sequence one base away is much more abundant. CDR3: CCASTGASNQPQHF. CDR3 DNA: TGCTGTGCTAGTACAGGGGCGTCTAATCAGCCCCAGCATTTT. V is TRBV20-1 and J is TRBJ1-5; 7 nucleotides align to TRBD1. Germline V lookup: CDR1 DFQATT, CDR2 SNEGSKA (reference sequence). CDR3 size: 14 residues.